This TCR beta chain is from a study of molecular identifiers for immune sequencing clone quantification. Study in general: Naive CD8 cell RNA, from roughly 20,000 or 100,000 cells, was split five ways in replicates, with four sequenced.

This clonotype was seen many times. A single record per CDR3 protein comes from TCRdb applying MiXCR to the PCR reads. This table holds a few hundred thousand distinct CDR3 sequences, around 23% found once. The junction had 15 bases not matched to a gene; V was cut back by 3 bases and J by 6 bases. Germline V gene lookup returns CDR1 SGDLS and CDR2 YYNGEE. This CDR3 has 16 amino acids. This receptor was obtained from a human donor in good health. Some libraries in this study had Jurkat cell RNA spiked in. J is TRBJ2-7 and V is TRBV9; 7 bases line up with TRBD1. Sequenced input: naive CD8+ T cells from blood, with Jurkat cell RNA spiked in. Subset reported: FACS-sorted CD8+CD4-CCR7+CD45RA+ naive T cells. Here the CDR3 DNA reads TGTGCCAGCAGCGCCAACCGGGACAGCCCGCTGGGCGAGCAGTACTTC. Protein product: CASSANRDSPLGEQYF.